These T cell receptor beta chains were read from a single sample in a study of immune evolution from preneoplasia to lung adenocarcinoma. Sequencing was performed with immunoSEQ multiplex PCR; in TCRdb, only in-frame clones are kept and a portion is missing. In the table there are under 3,000 clones, about 79% of which are singletons. Sequencing was performed on FFPE atypical adenomatous hyperplasia tissue from the lung. Every receptor here comes from a person aged 70 to 80 with lung adenocarcinoma. Both conserved end residues are part of each CDR3. The order of the fields is V gene, D gene, clone size, J gene, CDR3 protein, CDR3 DNA. The D gene is left open where the match is weak. The size of a clone is reported for some rows only, either as once, few or many, or as a class for expanded clones.

>TRBV11-2|TRBD1|.|TRBJ2-4
CASSLRTGLAKNIQYF
TGTGCCAGCAGCTTGCGGACAGGGTTAGCCAAAAACATTCAGTACTTC
>TRBV20-1|.|.|TRBJ2-7
CSARGDSEQYF
TGCAGTGCTAGAGGGGACTCCGAGCAGTACTTC
>TRBV7-3|TRBD2|few|TRBJ2-2
CASSSGAGGAGELFF
TGTGCCAGCAGCTCTGGAGCGGGAGGGGCCGGGGAGCTGTTTTTT
>TRBV11-3|.|.|TRBJ2-5
CASSSRGSRTEETQYF
TGTGCCAGCAGCTCCAGGGGAAGTCGGACGGAAGAGACCCAGTACTTC
>TRBV18|TRBD1|.|TRBJ2-1
CASSPPGQYNEQFF
TGTGCCAGCTCACCACCGGGACAGTACAATGAGCAGTTCTTC
>TRBV28|.|once|TRBJ2-5
CASSLILSRGETQYF
TGTGCCAGCAGTTTAATTTTATCGAGGGGAGAGACCCAGTACTTC
>TRBV10-2|TRBD2|.|TRBJ2-3
CASSDGTSGLVTDTQYF
TGCGCCAGCAGTGACGGGACTAGCGGGCTGGTCACAGATACGCAGTATTTT
>TRBV27|TRBD2|.|TRBJ2-7
CASIKAGNNEQYF
TGTGCCAGCATAAAAGCGGGAAACAACGAGCAGTACTTC
>TRBV5-6|TRBD1|.|TRBJ1-4
CASSSSRDREKLFF
TGTGCCAGCAGCTCGTCCCGGGACAGGGAAAAACTGTTTTTT
>TRBV6-5|.|.|TRBJ2-7
CASSYSVTEPYEQYF
TGTGCCAGCAGTTACTCGGTCACTGAGCCGTACGAGCAGTACTTC
>TRBV5-6|TRBD1|.|TRBJ2-7
CASSSTGGRFAYEQYF
TGTGCCAGCAGCTCAACAGGGGGCCGCTTCGCCTACGAGCAGTACTTC
>TRBV2|.|few|TRBJ1-4
CASSGRVANEKLFF
TGTGCCAGCAGTGGTAGGGTGGCTAATGAAAAACTGTTTTTT
>TRBV11-3|TRBD2|.|TRBJ2-1
CASSLATSVLFF
TGTGCCAGCAGCTTAGCGACTAGCGTCTTGTTCTTC
>TRBV28|TRBD1|.|TRBJ2-7
CASRTLGQGIREQYF
TGTGCCAGCAGGACCCTGGGACAGGGAATTAGGGAGCAGTACTTC
>TRBV11-2|.|.|TRBJ2-7
CASSQLYEQYF
TGTGCCAGCAGCCAATTATACGAGCAGTACTTC
>TRBV30|.|once|TRBJ1-1
CAWSAGLLNTEAFF
TGTGCCTGGAGTGCGGGACTTCTAAACACTGAAGCTTTCTTT
>TRBV18|TRBD2|.|TRBJ2-7
CASSPELAGGVHSYEQYF
TGTGCCAGCTCACCGGAACTAGCGGGAGGAGTACACTCCTACGAGCAGTACTTC
>TRBV11-2|TRBD2|few|TRBJ2-3
CASSPAGLAGGGTDTQYF
TGTGCCAGCAGCCCCGCGGGATTAGCGGGAGGGGGAACAGATACGCAGTATTTT
>TRBV30|TRBD1|once|TRBJ2-1
CAWSRGQASYNEQFF
TGTGCCTGGAGTAGGGGACAGGCCTCCTACAATGAGCAGTTCTTC